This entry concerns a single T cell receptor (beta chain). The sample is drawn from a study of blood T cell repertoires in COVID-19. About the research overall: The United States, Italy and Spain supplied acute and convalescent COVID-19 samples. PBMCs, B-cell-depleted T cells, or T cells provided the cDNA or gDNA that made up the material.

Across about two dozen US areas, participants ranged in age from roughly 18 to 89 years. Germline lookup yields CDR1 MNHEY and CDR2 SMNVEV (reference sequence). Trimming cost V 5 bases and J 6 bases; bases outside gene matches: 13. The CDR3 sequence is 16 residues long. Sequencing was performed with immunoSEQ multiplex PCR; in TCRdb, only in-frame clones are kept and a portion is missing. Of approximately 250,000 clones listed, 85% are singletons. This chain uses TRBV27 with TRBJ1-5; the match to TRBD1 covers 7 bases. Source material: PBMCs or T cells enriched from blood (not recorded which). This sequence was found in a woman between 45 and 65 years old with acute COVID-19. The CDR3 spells CASSQIGTGAGQPQHF. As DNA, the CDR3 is TGTGCCAGCAGTCAAATCGGCACAGGGGCGGGTCAGCCCCAGCATTTT.